Reported below is one T cell receptor (beta chain). Its antigen is currently unknown. This entry is derived from a study of CD8+ T cells in alopecia areata. The overall study: Those patients who were treated received oral tofacitinib, which was given at 5 to 10 mg twice daily for moderate-to-severe alopecia areata.

Noted treatment: oral pan-JAK inhibitor, 5-10 mg twice daily. Both peripheral blood and punch biopsies of lesional scalp skin were obtained from patients who had alopecia areata. General study results and limits: Scalp samples also yield sequences from resident alphabeta T cells of normal skin. There were many expanded lesional clones persisting in scalp and blood during tofacitinib.

Once RNA had been extracted, it was reverse transcribed into cDNA to act as the sequencing template. Clones were sequenced by immunoSEQ multiplex PCR, and TCRdb holds only the in-frame ones, with some missing. The table lists about 200,000 clones, 58% of them singletons. Sequencing used CD4+ T cells sorted from blood, obtained at week 24, from a patient treated with tofacitinib. This clonotype was obtained from a human donor with alopecia areata.

The CDR3 DNA is TGTGCCAGCAGTTCACCGGGACAGGATGAAAAACTGTTTTTT. This translates into CASSSPGQDEKLFF. This chain connects TRBV5-4 to TRBJ1-4, with 8 bases matching TRBD1. V was clipped by 5 bases and J by 6 bases; unmatched bases: 6. Germline CDR1 is SGHNT and CDR2 is YYREEE (reference sequence). The CDR3 is 14 amino acids.